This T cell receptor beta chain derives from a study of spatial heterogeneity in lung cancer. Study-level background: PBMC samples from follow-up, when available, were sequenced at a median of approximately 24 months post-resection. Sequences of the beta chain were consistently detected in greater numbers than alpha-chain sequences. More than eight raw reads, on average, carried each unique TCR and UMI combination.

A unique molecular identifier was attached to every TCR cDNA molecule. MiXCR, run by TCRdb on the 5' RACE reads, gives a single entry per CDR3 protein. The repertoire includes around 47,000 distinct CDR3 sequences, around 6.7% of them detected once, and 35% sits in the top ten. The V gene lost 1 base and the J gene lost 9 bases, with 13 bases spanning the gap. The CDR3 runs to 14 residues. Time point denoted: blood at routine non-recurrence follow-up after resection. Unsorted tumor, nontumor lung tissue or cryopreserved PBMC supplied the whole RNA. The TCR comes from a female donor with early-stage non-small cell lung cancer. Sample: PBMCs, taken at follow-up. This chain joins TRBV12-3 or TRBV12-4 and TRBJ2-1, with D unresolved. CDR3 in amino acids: CASSLGRSYSEQFF. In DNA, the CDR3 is TGTGCCAGCAGTTTAGGAAGATCCTATAGTGAGCAGTTCTTC.